This T cell receptor (beta chain) is from a study of Tregs in tolerant kidney transplant recipients. Method: immunoSEQ multiplex PCR; TCRdb's copy keeps in-frame clones and lacks some. This table holds approximately 16,000 clones, approximately 94% found once. This CDR3 contains 16 residues. Germline CDR1 SGHVS, CDR2 FQNEAQ. Trimming removed 5 bases from V and 6 bases from J, with 20 bases in between. CD4+CD25+CD127- Tregs, CD4+CD25- non-Tregs, CD4 and CD8 cells were sorted. The origin of this receptor is a human donor in good health. The chain couples TRBV7-8 to TRBJ2-1; D unresolved. Sequencing was carried out using CD8+ T cells from blood. The CDR3 spells CASSPVGWGSGNEQFF. CDR3 nucleotide sequence: TGTGCCAGCAGCCCGGTGGGGTGGGGATCGGGCAATGAGCAGTTCTTC.